Listed here is a single T cell receptor (beta chain). V lost 5 bases to trimming and J lost 3 bases; unmatched junction nucleotides: 7. This CDR3 has 15 amino acids. Per germline, CDR1 SGHAT and CDR2 FQNNGV. The sample comes from a study of control samples from healthy donors and cancer patients. Some clones are missing from TCRdb's copy, which holds only in-frame ones; the method was immunoSEQ multiplex PCR. The sample yields about 120,000 clones, over 85% seen once. V usage is TRBV11-2 and J usage is TRBJ2-7; 10 bases agree with TRBD2. The sequencing sample was made of blood. The receptor was isolated from a man in his late teens or twenties in good health. As DNA, the CDR3 is TGTGCCAGCAGCCCCTCCCTAGCGGGGGTCTACGAGCAGTACTTC. Encoded protein: CASSPSLAGVYEQYF.